This passage covers 31 T cell receptor beta chains from one sample sequenced in a study of blood T cells in healthy people across ages. Through a sample-barcoded 5' primer and a J-beta primer mix, a second PCR was run for about 6 to 12 cycles. TCRdb reprocessed the 5' RACE reads with MiXCR, giving one entry per CDR3 protein. The repertoire holds fewer than 2,000,000 distinct CDR3 sequences, with around 40% as singletons. The specimen was blood. These receptors came from a human donor in good health.

The V call is TRBV5-6, the J call TRBJ1-1; D is uncertain. The CDR3 has 13 amino acids. V lost 4 bases and J lost 4, with 11 bases in between. CDR1 and CDR2 (germline): SGHDT, YYEEEE. CDR3 DNA: TGTGCCAGCAGCACTGGGTTGAGCACTGAAGCTTTCTTT. It encodes CASSTGLSTEAFF.

V is TRBV12-3 or TRBV12-4 and J is TRBJ2-1; 7 bases match TRBD1. The V segment lost 6 bases and the J segment 7 bases; nucleotides outside the gene matches: 3. The CDR3 has 12 amino acids. The CDR3 loop is CASRQGWNEQFF. The CDR3 nucleotides are TGTGCCAGCAGACAGGGGTGGAATGAGCAGTTCTTC.

This clonotype has a handful of counts. This chain links TRBV27 with TRBJ2-7, with 8 positions matching TRBD1. The CDR3 runs 16 residues. The J segment lost 1 base and the V segment lost 0 bases, leaving 5 bases of the junction unmatched. Germline V gene data show CDR1 as MNHEY and CDR2 as SMNVEV (reference sequence). In DNA form, the CDR3 reads TGTGCCAGCAGTTTATCTTTGGGACAGGAATCCTACGAGCAGTACTTC. It translates to CASSLSLGQESYEQYF.

Points on this clonotype: Mismatch with germline at one junction end may stem from a read error. J is TRBJ1-2 and V is TRBV6-5; D gene ambiguous. This CDR3 spans 13 amino acids. From germline, CDR1 is MNHEY and CDR2 SVGAGI. The CDR3 DNA reads TGTGCCTGCAGAGGAAGTTTAAACTATGGCTACACCTTC. It specifies CACRGSLNYGYTF.

V usage is TRBV6-2 or TRBV6-3 and J usage is TRBJ2-5; 9 bases are a match to TRBD2. Germline values: CDR1 MNHEY, CDR2 SVGEGT. V lost 8 bases, J lost 2 bases, and 9 bases stayed unmatched. The CDR3 totals 15 residues. The CDR3 nucleotides are TGTGCCAGCCGCGGGGGGGCGGGGGTTCAAGAGACCCAGTACTTC. This gives the protein CASRGGAGVQETQYF.

This clonotype appeared a few times. The rearrangement links TRBV6-5 to TRBJ1-1; no clear D gene. V was trimmed by 6 bases and J by 5 bases, leaving 19 bases between them. CDR1 is MNHEY and CDR2 is SVGAGI in the germline V gene. This CDR3 has 15 amino acids. CDR3 amino acids: CASSRGMPEETEAFF. The CDR3 coding sequence is TGTGCCAGCAGCCGCGGTATGCCGGAGGAAACTGAAGCTTTCTTT.

The J gene is TRBJ1-1, the V gene TRBV7-9, with TRBD1 matching 11 bases. The germline V gene has CDR1 SEHNR and CDR2 FQNEAQ (reference sequence). V trimming: 5 bases; J trimming: 4 bases; junction bases outside the gene matches: 12. The CDR3 has 17 residues. CDR3 nucleotides: TGTGCCAGCAGCCAAGGACAGGGGGCAAAGTCGCGCACTGAAGCTTTCTTT. Its translation is CASSQGQGAKSRTEAFF.

There are a few counts of this clonotype. The chain employs TRBV11-2 and TRBJ2-5, with D maybe TRBD1 (6 bases). Germline CDR1 is SGHAT and CDR2 is FQNNGV. Trimming pared 3 bases from V and 2 bases from J, leaving 16 bases between. This CDR3 is 16 amino acids long. DNA for the CDR3: TGTGCCAGCAGCTTTAGGCGCAGGGGTGATCAAGAGACCCAGTACTTC. Its protein is CASSFRRRGDQETQYF. Using reference TRBV11-2 and TRBJ2-5 for the parts outside the CDR3, the full variable domain is EAGVAQSPRYKIIEKRQSVAFWCNPISGHATLYWYQQILGQGPKLLIQFQNNGVVDDSQLPKDRFSAERLKGVDSTLKIQPAKLEDSAVYLCASSFRRRGDQETQYFGPGTRLLVL.

This rearrangement joins TRBV7-2 to TRBJ2-4; weak D call: TRBD2 (6 bases). V dropped 5 bases and J dropped 7 bases, with 6 bases sitting between them. This CDR3 contains 11 residues. From germline, CDR1 is SGHTA and CDR2 FQGNSA. The CDR3 sequence is CASSAGNIQYF. CDR3 sequence (DNA): TGTGCCAGCAGCGCGGGGAACATTCAGTACTTC.

The V call is TRBV7-3, the J call TRBJ2-1, with no clear D. The CDR3 has 14 residues. Trimming stripped 5 bases from V and 5 bases from J, with 13 bases between. CDR1 and CDR2 (germline): SGHTA, FQGTGA. CDR3 nucleotide sequence: TGTGCCAGCAGCCTCCAGTTTTCGGACAATGAGCAGTTCTTC. The encoded protein is CASSLQFSDNEQFF.

CDR3 amino acids: CATQGSTEAFF. As DNA, the CDR3 is TGTGCCACCCAGGGGTCCACTGAAGCTTTCTTT. This chain connects TRBV10-3 to TRBJ1-1, with D tentatively TRBD1 (6 bases). CDR1 and CDR2 (germline): ENHRY, SYGVKD. Trimming cost V 10 bases and J 4 bases, with 10 bases left between them. The CDR3 has 11 amino acids.

To note about this clonotype: One junction end disagrees with the germline gene, perhaps due to a read error. The V call is TRBV25-1, the J call TRBJ1-2; D might be TRBD1 (5 bases). CDR3 length: 15 amino acids. Germline CDR1 MGHDK, CDR2 SYGVNS. The CDR3 sequence: CASSEWGGALYGYTF. CDR3 coding DNA: TGTGCCAGCAGTGAATGGGGGGGAGCCCTCTATGGTTACACCTTC.

V and J are TRBV10-2 and TRBJ2-5; 9 bases are shared with TRBD2. This CDR3 comprises 15 residues. After removal of 4 bases from V and 2 bases from J, the junction contained 5 bases not matched to a gene. Germline loops: CDR1 WSHSY, CDR2 SAAADI. This CDR3 reads CASSGPRGGQETQYF. The CDR3 DNA reads as TGCGCCAGCAGTGGCCCGCGGGGGGGACAAGAGACCCAGTACTTC.

The chain combines TRBV29-1 with TRBJ2-5; 10 nucleotides line up with TRBD1. This CDR3 spans 13 amino acids. The ends lost 5 bases at V and 11 bases at J; junction bases unmatched: 11. In germline, CDR1 is SQVTM, CDR2 ANQGSEA. The CDR3 reads CSVRRGTGDGQYF. As DNA, the CDR3 is TGCAGCGTTCGCCGTGGGACAGGGGACGGTCAGTACTTC.

This clonotype has only a few counts. The chain links TRBV6-6 to TRBJ2-5; D gene unclear. The J call may be incorrect, as the DNA end agrees better with TRBJ2-7. Per germline, CDR1 MNHNY and CDR2 SVGAGI (reference sequence). This CDR3 comprises 14 residues. The CDR3 region is CASSPRISWDEQYF. The CDR3 nucleotides are TGTGCCAGCAGTCCGCGGATCTCCTGGGACGAGCAGTACTTC.

The chain links TRBV24-1 to TRBJ2-3, with 7 bases fitting TRBD2. Trimming took 4 bases from V and 9 from J; bases not matched to a gene: 18. CDR1 is KGHDR, CDR2 SFDVKD, per germline. CDR3 length: 17 amino acids. CDR3 sequence reads: CATSDPGREGREETQYF. The CDR3 bases are TGTGCCACCAGTGACCCAGGCAGGGAGGGGAGAGAGGAGACGCAGTATTTT.

This clonotype was seen only a few times. The chain recombines TRBV5-1 with TRBJ2-1; D assignment may be TRBD1 or TRBD2 (5 bases each). The CDR3 is 14 residues long. Germline assignment: CDR1 SGHRS and CDR2 YFSETQ. V was cut by 2 bases and J by 9 bases, with 15 bases left in between. This CDR3 reads CASSLDGARGEQFF. DNA for the CDR3: TGCGCCAGCAGCTTAGACGGGGCGCGTGGTGAGCAGTTCTTC.

This clonotype was detected many times. V and J are TRBV7-3 and TRBJ1-2; 10 positions agree with TRBD1. Germline CDR1 reads SGHTA; CDR2 reads FQGTGA. Trimming cost V 5 bases and J 6 bases; bases outside gene matches: 3. The length of the CDR3 is 13 residues. CDR3 sequence: CASSGGTGDGYTF. The CDR3 DNA follows: TGTGCCAGCAGCGGCGGGACAGGGGATGGCTACACCTTC.

The sample holds one count of this clonotype. The rearrangement uses TRBV25-1 and TRBJ2-5; D might be TRBD1 or TRBD2, each matching 6 bases. This CDR3 region has 15 residues. Germline CDR1 and CDR2: MGHDK and SYGVNS. Trimming left V 8 bases short and J 2 bases short, with 18 bases between. The CDR3 here is CASGVGGIPQETQYF. The CDR3 DNA is TGTGCCAGCGGTGTAGGGGGGATACCTCAAGAGACCCAGTACTTC.

The chain carries TRBV25-1 and TRBJ1-1; D is perhaps TRBD1 (5 bases). Germline V gives CDR1 MGHDK, CDR2 SYGVNS. V was trimmed by 0 bases and J by 1 base, leaving 9 bases between them. The CDR3 length is 15 residues. Written as DNA, the CDR3 is TGTGCCAGCAGTGAATATACAGGACAGAACACTGAAGCTTTCTTT. It specifies CASSEYTGQNTEAFF.

V and J are TRBV11-2 and TRBJ1-1, with unresolved D. V lost 3 bases and J 9 bases, leaving 14 bases between the germline ends. Germline CDR1 and CDR2: SGHAT and FQNNGV. The CDR3 runs 13 residues. CDR3 nucleotides: TGTGCCAGCAGCTTCCAAACAGTTCCCCAAGCTTTCTTT. It translates to CASSFQTVPQAFF.

The rearrangement links TRBV6-6 to TRBJ2-1, with unresolved D. The germline gives CDR1 MNHNY, CDR2 SVGAGI (reference sequence). Trimming cost V 8 bases and J 6 bases, with 11 bases left between them. CDR3 size: 12 residues. The CDR3 region has the DNA TGTGCCAGCGCCGGGTCGGGCAATGAGCAGTTCTTC. It translates to CASAGSGNEQFF.

V is TRBV5-1 and J is TRBJ2-7, with D perhaps given as TRBD1 or TRBD2 (5 bases each). The ends were cut back, 4 bases at V and 1 base at J, with 18 bases in the middle. Germline CDR1 and CDR2: SGHRS and YFSETQ. The CDR3 sequence is 16 residues long. The CDR3 bases are TGCGCCAGCAGCCCTATCACCGGGACGGTGTCCTACGAGCAGTACTTC. Protein product: CASSPITGTVSYEQYF. Filled out from reference TRBV5-1 and TRBJ2-7, the complete variable domain reads KAGVTQTPRYLIKTRGQQVTLSCSPISGHRSVSWYQQTPGQGLQFLFEYFSETQRNKGNFPGRFSGRQFSNSRSEMNVSTLELGDSALYLCASSPITGTVSYEQYFGPGTRLTVT.

This clonotype appeared a few times. V is TRBV10-3 and J is TRBJ1-1, with no clear D. Germline V CDR1 and CDR2: ENHRY, SYGVKD. Trimming removed 6 bases from V and 1 base from J, with 6 bases in between. This CDR3 has 12 residues. The chain's CDR3 is CAISDKNTEAFF. CDR3 in DNA: TGTGCCATCAGCGACAAGAACACTGAAGCTTTCTTT.

This clonotype was seen a few times. The chain combines TRBV20-1 with TRBJ1-6; D uncertain. V lost 2 bases and J lost 0, with 5 bases in between. Germline-derived CDR1 and CDR2 are DFQATT and SNEGSKA (reference sequence). This CDR3 is built from 14 residues. CDR3 bases: TGCAGTGCTAGACAGGCCTCCTATAATTCACCCCTCCACTTT. Translating gives CSARQASYNSPLHF.

This clonotype came up many times. V and J are TRBV12-3 or TRBV12-4 and TRBJ1-1; no reliable D call. Trimming removed 3 bases from V and 1 base from J, with 6 bases in between. The CDR3 loop spans 13 amino acids. The CDR3 spells CASSLRTNTEAFF. DNA of the CDR3: TGTGCCAGCAGTTTGCGCACGAACACTGAAGCTTTCTTT.

The CDR3 region has the DNA TGTGCCAGCAGGTCGACAGGATCTAACTATGGCTACACCTTC. This gives the protein CASRSTGSNYGYTF. This chain uses TRBV6-2 or TRBV6-3 with TRBJ1-2, with D possibly matching TRBD1 (6 bases). CDR3 length: 14 amino acids. CDR1 and CDR2 from the germline V gene are MNHEY and SVGEGT. The V and J ends lost 6 bases and 0 bases respectively, with 11 bases between them.

This chain joins TRBV9 and TRBJ2-5; TRBD2 agrees at 16 bases. The V gene end was trimmed by 3 bases and the J gene end by 1 base; junction bases not matched to a gene: 3. Germline values: CDR1 SGDLS, CDR2 YYNGEE. The CDR3 length is 17 residues. CDR3 protein: CASSAGTSGGVQETQYF. The CDR3 coding sequence is TGTGCCAGCAGCGCAGGGACTAGCGGGGGGGTCCAAGAGACCCAGTACTTC.

This clonotype turned up a few times. Compared with germline, one end of the junction differs, possibly owing to a read error. The gene calls are TRBV6-5 and TRBJ2-7; 7 nucleotides line up with TRBD1. The CDR3 loop spans 14 amino acids. The germline CDR1 and CDR2 sequences are MNHEY and SVGAGI. CDR3: CACSLRQGLDEQYF. The CDR3 bases are TGTGCCTGCAGCCTCCGACAGGGCCTAGACGAGCAGTACTTC.

CDR3 in DNA: TGTGCCAGCAGCCGTGGACAGGTCAGCAATCAGCCCCAGCATTTT. Translation gives CASSRGQVSNQPQHF. J is TRBJ1-5 and V is TRBV7-2; 7 positions match TRBD1. Per the germline V gene, CDR1 is SGHTA and CDR2 is FQGNSA. CDR3 length equals 15 residues. V lost 5 bases to trimming and J lost 1 base; unmatched junction nucleotides: 5. Drawing the rest from reference TRBV7-2 and TRBJ1-5, the complete variable domain is GAGVSQSPSNKVTEKGKDVELRCDPISGHTALYWYRQSLGQGLEFLIYFQGNSAPDKSGLPSDRFSAERTGGSVSTLTIQRTQQEDSAVYLCASSRGQVSNQPQHFGDGTRLSIL.

The rearrangement links TRBV4-1 to TRBJ2-1, with 8 bases lining up with TRBD1. Trimming at V came to 4 bases and at J to 5 bases, leaving 10 bases not matched to a gene. Germline CDR1 MGHRA, CDR2 YSYEKL. This CDR3 contains 16 residues. The DNA for the CDR3 is TGCGCCAGCAGCCTTTGGACAGGGAGAAACAACAATGAGCAGTTCTTC. Residues: CASSLWTGRNNNEQFF.